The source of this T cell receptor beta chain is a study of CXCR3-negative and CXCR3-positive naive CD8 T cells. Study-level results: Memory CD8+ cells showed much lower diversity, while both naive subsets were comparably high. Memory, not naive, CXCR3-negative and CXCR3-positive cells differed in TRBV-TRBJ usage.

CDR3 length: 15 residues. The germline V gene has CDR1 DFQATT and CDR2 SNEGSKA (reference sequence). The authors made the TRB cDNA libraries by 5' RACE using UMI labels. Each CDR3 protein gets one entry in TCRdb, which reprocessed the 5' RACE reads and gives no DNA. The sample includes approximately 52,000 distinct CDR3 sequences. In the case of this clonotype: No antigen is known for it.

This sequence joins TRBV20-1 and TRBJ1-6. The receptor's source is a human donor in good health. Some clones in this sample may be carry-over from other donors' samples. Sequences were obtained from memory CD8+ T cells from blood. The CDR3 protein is CSARDQVRESSPLHF.